Listed here are 27 T cell receptor beta chains from one sample, sequenced in a study of cytomegalovirus exposure and HLA in healthy donors. TCRdb keeps only in-frame clones here, not all; method: immunoSEQ multiplex PCR. The data hold about 150,000 clones, with 86% observed a single time. Material: PBMCs. The receptor set was obtained from a man aged 18-30 years in good health and CMV-seropositive.

The rearrangement joins TRBV7-2 to TRBJ2-1; 11 bases agree with TRBD2. The V and J ends lost 5 bases and 10 bases, in that order; junction bases with no gene match: 13. The CDR3 consists of 16 residues. Germline V lookup: CDR1 SGHTA, CDR2 FQGNSA. CDR3 region: CASSLLSSGRDWEQFF. DNA for the CDR3: TGTGCCAGCAGCCTCCTCAGTAGCGGGAGGGATTGGGAGCAGTTCTTC.

In this sample, this clone is medium-sized. This chain uses TRBV19 with TRBJ1-1; TRBD1 aligns across 8 bases. Trimming removed 7 bases from V and 0 bases from J; junction bases left unmatched: 4. Germline CDR1 is LNHDA and CDR2 is SQIVND (reference sequence). This CDR3 region has 14 residues. CDR3 sequence reads: CASTQDRVNTEAFF. The CDR3, as DNA: TGTGCCAGTACTCAGGACAGGGTGAACACTGAAGCTTTCTTT.

The chain carries TRBV7-2 and TRBJ1-3; 8 nucleotides agree with TRBD1. V shed 1 base, J shed 4 bases, and the junction held 6 bases outside the gene matches. This CDR3 spans 16 amino acids. Germline assignment: CDR1 SGHTA and CDR2 FQGNSA. This CDR3 is CASSLVVAGGGNTIYF. CDR3 in DNA: TGTGCCAGCAGCTTAGTGGTGGCAGGGGGCGGAAACACCATATATTTT.

The V gene is TRBV7-2, the J gene TRBJ1-4, with D uncertain. The V and J ends lost 4 bases and 0 bases respectively, with 6 bases between them. This CDR3 region has 14 residues. The germline CDR1 and CDR2 sequences are SGHTA and FQGNSA. The DNA for the CDR3 is TGTGCCAGCAGCTGGAGTGCAACTAATGAAAAACTGTTTTTT. It codes for CASSWSATNEKLFF.

The chain has TRBV30 and TRBJ1-1; D might be TRBD1 (5 bases). Per germline, CDR1 GTSNPN and CDR2 SVGIG (reference sequence). The V end lost 3 bases, the J end lost 5 bases, and 19 bases lay between the germline ends. This CDR3 is 15 amino acids long. The chain's CDR3 is CAWRPLGTAGTEAFF. The CDR3 DNA follows: TGTGCCTGGAGACCGCTGGGGACCGCGGGGACTGAAGCTTTCTTT.

The rearrangement links TRBV5-1 to TRBJ1-1, with TRBD1 identical over 7 bases. V lost 3 bases and J lost 3; bases outside the gene matches: 2. Germline CDR1 SGHRS, CDR2 YFSETQ. This CDR3 contains 13 residues. The CDR3 sequence: CASSSRGYTEAFF. Here the CDR3 DNA reads TGCGCCAGCAGCTCCAGGGGGTACACTGAAGCTTTCTTT. The entire variable domain, with the rest obtained from reference TRBV5-1 and TRBJ1-1, is as follows: KAGVTQTPRYLIKTRGQQVTLSCSPISGHRSVSWYQQTPGQGLQFLFEYFSETQRNKGNFPGRFSGRQFSNSRSEMNVSTLELGDSALYLCASSSRGYTEAFFGQGTRLTVV.

The chain recombines TRBV13 with TRBJ2-3, with 15 bases fitting TRBD2. Germline loops: CDR1 PRHDT, CDR2 FYEKMQ (reference sequence). Trimming at V came to 2 bases and at J to 5 bases, leaving 8 bases not matched to a gene. The CDR3 has 18 residues. The CDR3 DNA follows: TGTGCCAGCAGCTTATGGTCCGGGACTAGCGGGGGGTTAGATACGCAGTATTTT. Encoded protein: CASSLWSGTSGGLDTQYF.

The chain recombines TRBV6-1 with TRBJ2-7; 7 bases are a match to TRBD2. CDR3 length equals 16 residues. J gave up 3 bases and V 0 bases, and 8 bases lay outside the gene matches. CDR1 is MNHNS and CDR2 is SASEGT in the germline V gene. This CDR3 reads CASSEARGTFFYEQYF. The CDR3, as DNA: TGTGCCAGCAGTGAAGCGCGGGGGACTTTTTTCTACGAGCAGTACTTC.

The rearrangement joins TRBV7-9 to TRBJ1-4, with unresolved D. Germline values: CDR1 SEHNR, CDR2 FQNEAQ (reference sequence). Trimming removed 1 base at V and 6 bases at J, with 6 bases between. The CDR3 contains 13 residues. The CDR3 DNA reads as TGTGCCAGCAGCTTAGGGCGGGATGAAAAACTGTTTTTT. This encodes CASSLGRDEKLFF.

The CDR3 bases are TGTGCCAGCAGGGATTTTGGACTAGCGCATGAGCAGTTCTTC. Its translation: CASRDFGLAHEQFF. The chain joins TRBV25-1 to TRBJ2-1; 9 bases fit TRBD2. Per germline, CDR1 MGHDK and CDR2 SYGVNS. The trim removed 6 bases at V and 8 bases at J, leaving 8 bases unmatched. The CDR3 totals 14 residues.

V usage is TRBV16 and J usage is TRBJ2-1; D unclear. Between the trimmed V and J ends, which lost 6 bases and 10 bases, there was a span of 22 bases. Per the germline V gene, CDR1 is KGHSY and CDR2 is FQNENV. This CDR3 spans 15 amino acids. The CDR3 loop is CASRPQVVDKAEQFF. CDR3 in DNA: TGTGCCAGCAGGCCCCAAGTGGTCGACAAGGCGGAGCAGTTCTTC.

The chain combines TRBV7-8 with TRBJ2-7, with 7 positions matching TRBD1. The ends lost 4 bases at V and 3 bases at J; junction bases unmatched: 6. The CDR3 extends over 14 amino acids. Germline V gene lookup returns CDR1 SGHVS and CDR2 FQNEAQ. The CDR3 loop is CASSSAPGGYEQYF. DNA for the CDR3: TGTGCCAGCAGCTCCGCTCCAGGGGGCTACGAGCAGTACTTC.

This clone was found once. The chain combines TRBV9 with TRBJ2-5, with 10 bases that match TRBD2. CDR1 SGDLS and CDR2 YYNGEE come from the germline V gene. The junction had 1 base not matched to a gene; V was cut back by 0 bases and J by 5 bases. The CDR3 contains 14 residues. This chain's CDR3 is CASSVGAGGETQYF. The CDR3 DNA follows: TGTGCCAGCAGCGTAGGAGCGGGAGGGGAGACCCAGTACTTC.

This clone appeared a few times. The genes are TRBV18 and TRBJ1-2, with unresolved D. CDR1 and CDR2 from the germline V gene are KGHSH and LQKENI. The CDR3 consists of 13 residues. Trimming shortened V by 0 bases and J by 5 bases, and 7 bases separated the two germline ends. The CDR3 spells CASSPPAKYGYTF. In DNA, the CDR3 is TGTGCCAGCTCACCACCAGCGAAATATGGCTACACCTTC. The variable domain in full, with the rest retrieved from reference TRBV18 and TRBJ1-2, is NAGVMQNPRHLVRRRGQEARLRCSPMKGHSHVYWYRQLPEEGLKFMVYLQKENIIDESGMPKERFSAEFPKEGPSILRIQQVVRGDSAAYFCASSPPAKYGYTFGSGTRLTVV.

This clone was picked up a small number of times. CDR3 protein: CASRMNYGGRWAFF. DNA of the CDR3: TGTGCCAGCAGGATGAATTATGGGGGCAGATGGGCTTTCTTT. The gene calls are TRBV6-5 and TRBJ1-1, with a weak D call TRBD1 (6 bases). The V end lost 6 bases, the J end lost 11 bases, and 22 bases lay between the germline ends. This CDR3 is 14 amino acids long. The germline CDR1 and CDR2 sequences are MNHEY and SVGAGI.

This sequence joins TRBV6-6 and TRBJ1-1; tentatively, D is TRBD1 (5 bases). The CDR3 consists of 15 residues. Germline lookup yields CDR1 MNHNY and CDR2 SVGAGI (reference sequence). V dropped 2 bases and J dropped 5 bases, with 15 bases sitting between them. CDR3 nucleotides: TGTGCCAGCAGTTACCAAATAGGGGTGAGGACTGAAGCTTTCTTT. This encodes CASSYQIGVRTEAFF.

The chain couples TRBV29-1 to TRBJ2-7; 12 bases map to TRBD2. The CDR3 is made up of 15 amino acids. J was trimmed by 2 bases and V by 6 bases; bases with no gene match: 8. Germline V lookup: CDR1 SQVTM, CDR2 ANQGSEA. The CDR3 spells CSVRRTSGIAYEQYF. CDR3 DNA: TGCAGCGTGCGTCGGACTAGCGGGATTGCCTACGAGCAGTACTTC.

This clone has only one observation. This chain joins TRBV7-9 and TRBJ1-2; no firm D call. V was shortened by 2 bases and J by 8 bases, with 18 bases between the two germline ends. The CDR3 length is 15 residues. Germline V gene sequence: CDR1 SEHNR, CDR2 FQNEAQ (reference sequence). The chain's CDR3 is CASSLYGDKAWGYTF. The CDR3 DNA sequence: TGTGCCAGCAGCTTATACGGCGACAAGGCCTGGGGCTACACCTTC.

Ten or more counts support this clone. This chain uses TRBV9 with TRBJ2-7; D is ambiguous. This CDR3 has 14 amino acids. V gave up 0 bases and J gave up 7 bases, with 14 bases separating them. CDR1 is SGDLS and CDR2 is YYNGEE in the germline V gene. The DNA of the CDR3 is TGTGCCAGCAGCGTAGATGGTTTAGCTGGGGAGCAGTACTTC. This codes for CASSVDGLAGEQYF.

The chain combines TRBV7-2 with TRBJ1-2, with TRBD1 identical over 10 bases. Germline V gene lookup returns CDR1 SGHTA and CDR2 FQGNSA. J lost 5 bases, V lost 3 bases, and 15 bases had no gene match. This CDR3 region has 18 residues. The CDR3 spells CASSFLPTGGVTGYGYTF. CDR3 nucleotides: TGTGCCAGCAGCTTTCTCCCGACAGGGGGCGTAACAGGGTATGGCTACACCTTC.

This rearrangement joins TRBV6-5 to TRBJ2-7, with TRBD1 as a possible D gene (5 bases). The CDR3 extends over 14 amino acids. Trimming removed 4 bases from V and 0 bases from J, with 10 bases in between. Germline V gives CDR1 MNHEY, CDR2 SVGAGI. For the CDR3, the DNA is TGTGCCAGCAGTTTGTCAGGGAACTCCTACGAGCAGTACTTC. Its protein is CASSLSGNSYEQYF.

The rearrangement links TRBV6-5 to TRBJ1-1, with 7 positions matching TRBD1. There are 12 residues in the CDR3. V lost 2 bases to trimming and J lost 7 bases; unmatched junction nucleotides: 1. Germline CDR1 is MNHEY and CDR2 is SVGAGI. CDR3 DNA sequence: TGTGCCAGCAGTTACAGGGACAGTGAAGCTTTCTTT. It codes for CASSYRDSEAFF.

The CDR3 DNA reads as TGTGCCAGCTCACCGGACAGGAGCCACGGAGACACTGAAGCTTTCTTT. Its protein is CASSPDRSHGDTEAFF. The chain recombines TRBV18 with TRBJ1-1; TRBD1 aligns across 7 bases. The CDR3 extends over 16 amino acids. Losses at the gene ends were 3 bases for V and 3 bases for J; bases not matched to a gene: 10. Germline assignment: CDR1 KGHSH and CDR2 LQKENI.

The chain combines TRBV6-5 with TRBJ1-4, with 11 bases matching TRBD1. V lost 6 bases to trimming and J lost 10 bases; unmatched junction nucleotides: 7. The CDR3 length is 14 residues. Germline V gives CDR1 MNHEY, CDR2 SVGAGI. The CDR3: CASSAGTGGRKLFF. Written as DNA, the CDR3 is TGTGCCAGCAGCGCCGGGACAGGGGGGCGAAAACTGTTTTTT.

V and J are TRBV4-3 and TRBJ2-2; 8 nucleotides align to TRBD1. CDR3 length: 16 residues. CDR1 and CDR2 from the germline V gene are LGHNA and YSLEER. J lost 7 bases, V lost 5 bases, and 12 bases had no gene match. The CDR3 coding sequence is TGCGCCAGCAGCAAGTCGACAGGGGCTTTGTTCGGGGAGCTGTTTTTT. Amino acid sequence: CASSKSTGALFGELFF.

J is TRBJ2-7 and V is TRBV5-1; 14 bases are shared with TRBD2. The germline gives CDR1 SGHRS, CDR2 YFSETQ. V lost 1 base to trimming and J lost 4 bases; unmatched junction nucleotides: 13. The CDR3 consists of 19 residues. This CDR3 reads CASSLTVPGLAGAGYEQYF. The DNA for the CDR3 is TGCGCCAGCAGCTTGACCGTCCCGGGACTAGCGGGGGCTGGATACGAGCAGTACTTC.

The genes are TRBV2 and TRBJ2-1; 10 bases map to TRBD2. The CDR3 runs 15 residues. The germline V gene has CDR1 SNHLY and CDR2 FYNNEI. The trim removed 8 bases at V and 8 bases at J, leaving 12 bases unmatched. CDR3 sequence (DNA): TGTGCCAGCGGGAAAGCGGGGGGGCGTTCTCATGAGCAGTTCTTC. It specifies CASGKAGGRSHEQFF.